A single sample gave rise to the 31 T cell receptor beta chains below, sequenced in a study of post-analysis software for immune sequencing data. Study-level findings and limits: In patients, a few TRBV segments were more frequent than in controls, with TRBV5-6, TRBV5-1 and TRBV20-1 among them.

Unique molecular identifiers had been added to the TCR beta cDNA libraries. TCRdb used MiXCR to reprocess the PCR reads, holding one entry per CDR3 protein. Among 450,000 or so distinct CDR3 sequences listed, 45% were seen once. No cognate antigen is known for these TCRs. Sequencing was done on a sample of blood. These receptors came from a girl aged 10 to 17 with multiple sclerosis.

V is TRBV20-1 and J is TRBJ2-5; no clear D gene. The CDR3 length is 16 residues. CDR1 DFQATT and CDR2 SNEGSKA come from the germline V gene (reference sequence). Trimming removed 3 bases from V and 2 bases from J, with 19 bases in between. The CDR3 loop reads CSARRQPNSEQETQYF. CDR3 bases: TGCAGTGCTAGGAGGCAGCCAAACTCCGAACAAGAGACCCAGTACTTC.

This clonotype has just a few counts. V usage is TRBV6-6 and J usage is TRBJ2-7; possibly TRBD1 for D (6 bases). CDR1 MNHNY and CDR2 SVGAGI come from the germline V gene (reference sequence). The CDR3 spans 14 residues. V lost 6 bases to trimming and J lost 9 bases, with 21 bases between them. The CDR3, as DNA: TGTGCCAGCAGCACAGGGTCGTTGGATTTCGGGCAGTACTTC. Translating gives CASSTGSLDFGQYF.

There are a few counts of this clonotype. This chain joins TRBV5-1 and TRBJ1-5; unclear D gene. Germline values: CDR1 SGHRS, CDR2 YFSETQ. V lost 0 bases, J lost 6 bases, and 7 bases lay in between. This CDR3 spans 13 amino acids. CDR3 DNA sequence: TGCGCCAGCAGCTTGGGTATGGGTCAGCCCCAGCATTTT. This sequence encodes CASSLGMGQPQHF.

This clonotype has only a few counts. This chain uses TRBV7-3 with TRBJ2-3; 10 bases match TRBD2. V was clipped by 5 bases and J by 0 bases; unmatched bases: 11. Germline assignment: CDR1 SGHTA and CDR2 FQGTGA. The CDR3 loop spans 18 amino acids. The CDR3 loop reads CASSLDGTSVSSTDTQYF. CDR3 nucleotides: TGTGCCAGCAGCCTAGACGGGACTAGCGTCTCTAGCACAGATACGCAGTATTTT.

This rearrangement joins TRBV5-1 to TRBJ2-1; 10 nucleotides align to TRBD2. With 4 bases clipped from V and 2 bases from J, the junction kept 9 bases outside the gene matches. The germline gives CDR1 SGHRS, CDR2 YFSETQ. There are 17 residues in the CDR3. CDR3 nucleotides: TGCGCCAGCAGCCTGGAAGGACTAGCGGAGACCTACAATGAGCAGTTCTTC. This gives the protein CASSLEGLAETYNEQFF.

The sample holds a few counts of this clonotype. DNA of the CDR3: TGTGCCACGACCCGGGACAGGGCGAACACTGAAGCTTTCTTT. This encodes CATTRDRANTEAFF. This chain links TRBV2 with TRBJ1-1, with TRBD1 matching over 9 bases. The CDR3 is 14 residues long. V lost 10 bases, J lost 1 base, and 7 bases stayed unmatched. Germline lookup yields CDR1 SNHLY and CDR2 FYNNEI.

In this sample, this clonotype turned up a few times. The V and J genes are TRBV6-1 and TRBJ2-5, with 11 bases identical to TRBD2. The V gene end was trimmed by 3 bases and the J gene end by 0 bases; junction bases not matched to a gene: 3. The CDR3 has 16 amino acids. Germline values: CDR1 MNHNS, CDR2 SASEGT. The CDR3 DNA sequence: TGTGCCAGCAGTGATCCGGGACTAGCGGACCAAGAGACCCAGTACTTC. It translates to CASSDPGLADQETQYF.

The chain joins TRBV2 to TRBJ1-5; TRBD1 aligns across 8 bases. CDR1 SNHLY and CDR2 FYNNEI come from the germline V gene. After removal of 5 bases from V and 7 bases from J, the junction contained 10 bases not matched to a gene. CDR3 length: 15 residues. Here the CDR3 reads CASSPDRAGRQPQHF. The DNA of the CDR3 is TGTGCCAGCAGTCCGGACAGGGCAGGACGACAGCCCCAGCATTTT.

In this sample, this clonotype turned up a few times. This sequence joins TRBV28 and TRBJ2-1; 9 bases agree with TRBD2. Germline V gene lookup returns CDR1 MDHEN and CDR2 SYDVKM. The CDR3 is made up of 17 amino acids. Trimming took 3 bases from V and 7 from J; bases not matched to a gene: 13. The CDR3 here is CASSLDHSGRNDNEQFF. For the CDR3, the DNA is TGTGCCAGCAGTTTGGACCATAGCGGGAGAAACGATAATGAGCAGTTCTTC.

This clonotype was seen a handful of times. The gene calls are TRBV6-2 or TRBV6-3 and TRBJ2-1; no firm D call. CDR3 length: 13 residues. The germline CDR1 and CDR2 sequences are MNHEY and SVGEGT. Trimming pared 6 bases from V and 0 bases from J, leaving 6 bases between. The CDR3 here is CASRSPSYNEQFF. CDR3 bases: TGTGCCAGCAGGTCCCCCTCCTACAATGAGCAGTTCTTC.

The J gene is TRBJ1-6, the V gene TRBV7-3; D is perhaps TRBD1 (5 bases). V lost 5 bases and J 8 bases, leaving 10 bases between the germline ends. Per the germline V gene, CDR1 is SGHTA and CDR2 is FQGTGA. The CDR3 contains 13 residues. CDR3 sequence: CASSPQGYSPLHF. In DNA form, the CDR3 reads TGTGCCAGCAGCCCTCAGGGATATTCACCCCTCCACTTT.

The chain combines TRBV20-1 with TRBJ2-3, with TRBD2 as a possible D gene (6 bases). V lost 2 bases and J lost 4, with 13 bases in between. The germline CDR1 and CDR2 sequences are DFQATT and SNEGSKA (reference sequence). The CDR3 extends over 14 amino acids. The CDR3 sequence: CSARNAGPADTQYF. The DNA of the CDR3 is TGCAGTGCTAGAAATGCGGGACCCGCAGATACGCAGTATTTT.

This clonotype was seen a few times. The chain combines TRBV11-2 with TRBJ2-7; 12 bases fit TRBD2. CDR3 length: 19 amino acids. V lost 4 bases to trimming and J lost 4 bases; unmatched junction nucleotides: 17. Germline lookup yields CDR1 SGHAT and CDR2 FQNNGV. CDR3 nucleotides: TGTGCCAGCAGCTCCCTCGGACTAGCGGGACGGAGATTCCTTTACGAGCAGTACTTC. It codes for CASSSLGLAGRRFLYEQYF.

This clonotype turned up a few times. The J gene is TRBJ2-5, the V gene TRBV7-6, with 7 positions matching TRBD1. Germline V CDR1 and CDR2: SGHVS, FNYEAQ. The CDR3 has 13 residues. Trimming cost V 4 bases and J 7 bases; bases outside gene matches: 6. The CDR3 sequence is CASSWDSVGTQYF. The CDR3 DNA sequence: TGTGCCAGCAGCTGGGACAGTGTGGGGACCCAGTACTTC.

The chain is built from TRBV9 and TRBJ2-2; 7 nucleotides agree with TRBD1. The germline CDR1 and CDR2 sequences are SGDLS and YYNGEE. J gave up 5 bases and V 0 bases, and 7 bases lay outside the gene matches. The CDR3 is 16 residues long. CDR3 sequence reads: CASSVVGEGATGELFF. The CDR3 DNA reads TGTGCCAGCAGCGTAGTCGGAGAGGGGGCAACCGGGGAGCTGTTTTTT.

The rearrangement uses TRBV6-6 and TRBJ2-5; 7 bases align to TRBD1. The length of the CDR3 is 14 residues. Germline-derived CDR1 and CDR2 are MNHNY and SVGAGI (reference sequence). Unmatched junction bases numbered 2, after V lost 2 bases and J lost 2 bases. The CDR3 loop reads CASSYRGQQETQYF. The CDR3 nucleotides read TGTGCCAGCAGTTACCGGGGACAGCAAGAGACCCAGTACTTC.

This chain uses TRBV20-1 with TRBJ1-5, with 9 bases fitting TRBD1. There are 15 residues in the CDR3. After removal of 6 bases from V and 4 bases from J, the junction contained 10 bases not matched to a gene. Germline lookup yields CDR1 DFQATT and CDR2 SNEGSKA (reference sequence). The DNA for the CDR3 is TGCAGTGCCCCCGATTGGACAGGGGTAAATCAGCCCCAGCATTTT. As protein: CSAPDWTGVNQPQHF.

This chain uses TRBV28 with TRBJ2-4; no firm D call. The end of the DNA aligns better with TRBJ2-5, so the J call may be wrong. CDR1 MDHEN and CDR2 SYDVKM come from the germline V gene. This CDR3 is built from 15 residues. CDR3 amino acids: CASSRRRLAQETQYF. In DNA form, the CDR3 reads TGTGCCAGCAGTCGTAGGAGACTCGCGCAAGAGACCCAGTACTTC.

The chain joins TRBV25-1 to TRBJ2-2; D uncertain. The V and J ends lost 2 bases and 6 bases respectively, with 10 bases between them. Germline V gene sequence: CDR1 MGHDK, CDR2 SYGVNS. This CDR3 has 14 amino acids. In DNA form, the CDR3 reads TGTGCCAGCAGTGAAGGCGGCGGCGCCGGGGAGCTGTTTTTT. Its protein is CASSEGGGAGELFF. The full variable domain, completed using reference TRBV25-1 and TRBJ2-2, is EADIYQTPRYLVIGTGKKITLECSQTMGHDKMYWYQQDPGMELHLIHYSYGVNSTEKGDLSSESTVSRIRTEHFPLTLESARPSHTSQYLCASSEGGGAGELFFGEGSRLTVL.

The J gene is TRBJ2-7, the V gene TRBV27; 10 bases line up with TRBD2. Germline CDR1 is MNHEY and CDR2 is SMNVEV (reference sequence). The V segment lost 9 bases and the J segment 4 bases; nucleotides outside the gene matches: 6. The CDR3 length is 13 residues. CDR3 DNA sequence: TGTGCCAGTTGGACTAGCGGCCCTTACGAGCAGTACTTC. Protein product: CASWTSGPYEQYF.

This rearrangement joins TRBV20-1 to TRBJ2-7, with 9 bases fitting TRBD2. CDR1 and CDR2 from the germline V gene are DFQATT and SNEGSKA (reference sequence). The V gene end was trimmed by 1 base and the J gene end by 7 bases; junction bases not matched to a gene: 14. This CDR3 region has 16 residues. The CDR3 here is CSARAFGGRGDNEQYF. The CDR3 DNA reads TGCAGTGCTAGAGCTTTCGGCGGGAGGGGGGACAATGAGCAGTACTTC.

This chain joins TRBV7-2 and TRBJ1-5, with a possible D match to TRBD1 (6 bases). Germline CDR1 and CDR2: SGHTA and FQGNSA. Trimming stripped 5 bases from V and 4 bases from J, with 15 bases between. This CDR3 region has 15 residues. This chain's CDR3 is CASSPEGGRNQPQHF. The CDR3 bases are TGTGCCAGCAGCCCCGAGGGGGGTAGGAATCAGCCCCAGCATTTT.

The DNA for the CDR3 is TGTGCCAGCAGTTTACTACTAGCGGAGAGCGCAGATACGCAGTATTTT. This encodes CASSLLLAESADTQYF. This chain uses TRBV27 with TRBJ2-3, with TRBD2 matching over 8 bases. The CDR3 length is 16 residues. The V and J ends lost 2 bases and 4 bases, in that order; junction bases with no gene match: 8. Germline CDR1 MNHEY, CDR2 SMNVEV (reference sequence).

There are a few counts of this clonotype. The rearrangement uses TRBV20-1 and TRBJ2-7; TRBD2 matches 8 bases. CDR1 and CDR2 (germline): DFQATT, SNEGSKA (reference sequence). V trimming: 6 bases; J trimming: 2 bases; junction bases outside the gene matches: 9. The CDR3 loop spans 14 amino acids. In DNA, the CDR3 is TGCAGTGCCCACGCCGAACTAGCGGCCTACGAGCAGTACTTC. Encoded protein: CSAHAELAAYEQYF.

With regard to this clonotype: This could be a read error, since a much larger clone is one nucleotide away. This chain links TRBV7-3 with TRBJ2-5; 8 positions match TRBD2. V shed 4 bases, J shed 4 bases, and the junction held 14 bases outside the gene matches. There are 17 residues in the CDR3. The V gene's germline CDR1 is SGHTA and CDR2 FQGTGA. CDR3 nucleotides: TGTGCCAGCAGCTCAAAATACAGCGGGAGCGGACCAGAGACCCAGTACTTC. As protein: CASSSKYSGSGPETQYF.

A few counts support this clonotype. The V and J genes are TRBV5-1 and TRBJ1-1, with D hard to call. The germline CDR1 and CDR2 sequences are SGHRS and YFSETQ. The CDR3 contains 16 residues. The V and J ends lost 4 bases and 0 bases respectively, with 16 bases between them. The CDR3 DNA follows: TGCGCCAGCAGCGGCGGACTGGGCGCAATGAACACTGAAGCTTTCTTT. As protein: CASSGGLGAMNTEAFF.

V and J are TRBV27 and TRBJ2-1, with D unresolved. The assigned J gene may be wrong: the sequence end matches TRBJ2-7 better. The CDR3 runs to 15 residues. Looked up from germline, CDR1 is MNHEY and CDR2 is SMNVEV (reference sequence). CDR3 loop: CAGTLGALSYNEQYF. As DNA, the CDR3 is TGTGCCGGAACCTTAGGAGCCCTTTCCTACAATGAGCAGTACTTC.

This clonotype came up a few times. Its ends do not fully match the called genes, so a read error is possible. V usage is TRBV7-7 and J usage is TRBJ2-1; 10 bases map to TRBD2. CDR1 SSHAT and CDR2 FNYEAQ come from the germline V gene (reference sequence). This CDR3 has 14 amino acids. This CDR3 reads CASSSQLAGSPQFF. CDR3 coding DNA: TGTGCTAGCAGCTCTCAACTAGCGGGAAGCCCGCAGTTCTTC.

There are a few counts of this clonotype. The CDR3 is CASSLPGQGKNIQYF. DNA for the CDR3: TGTGCCAGCAGCCTACCGGGACAGGGCAAAAACATTCAGTACTTC. The chain recombines TRBV28 with TRBJ2-4; 9 nucleotides match TRBD1. Germline-derived CDR1 and CDR2 are MDHEN and SYDVKM. This CDR3 spans 15 amino acids. V lost 6 bases to trimming and J lost 3 bases; unmatched junction nucleotides: 6.

The chain carries TRBV4-1 and TRBJ1-5, with D possibly TRBD1 on 5 matching bases. The V gene lost 4 bases and the J gene lost 1 base, with 11 bases spanning the gap. There are 15 residues in the CDR3. CDR1 MGHRA and CDR2 YSYEKL come from the germline V gene. The CDR3 nucleotides are TGCGCCAGCAGCCTCCAGGGTACGAGCAATCAGCCCCAGCATTTT. Protein product: CASSLQGTSNQPQHF.

This clonotype was observed a handful of times. The chain combines TRBV29-1 with TRBJ2-7; 8 nucleotides align to TRBD1. This CDR3 spans 12 amino acids. With 8 bases clipped from V and 5 bases from J, the junction kept 8 bases outside the gene matches. Germline V gene sequence: CDR1 SQVTM, CDR2 ANQGSEA. The CDR3 DNA follows: TGCAGCACACCGGGACAGGACCACGAGCAGTACTTC. It encodes CSTPGQDHEQYF.